This T cell receptor (beta chain) was identified during a study of brain T cells in children with intractable seizures. Overall study findings and caveats: Pre-surgery blood may have been undersampled, hiding some clones. HCMV serostatus was not known, and viral specificity came from CDR3 similarity only.

In the case of this clone: Its antigen remains unknown.

Some clones are missing from TCRdb's copy, which holds only in-frame ones; the method was immunoSEQ multiplex PCR. The table shows 80,000 or so clones, with more than 75% occurring only once. V gave up 4 bases and J gave up 3 bases, with 0 bases separating them. Germline V gene lookup returns CDR1 LNHDA and CDR2 SQIVND (reference sequence). The CDR3 sequence is 11 residues long. Sequencing was limited to surgery cases with top T cell transcript signatures in brain tissue. Pre-surgery treatment included at least one anti-epileptic drug. The chain carries TRBV19 and TRBJ2-2; D call uncertain. The source is a girl aged 2 to 9 with Rasmussen encephalitis and intractable seizures. The sample consisted of peripheral blood, taken at surgery. The CDR3 is CASSNTGELFF. The CDR3 bases are TGTGCCAGTAGTAACACCGGGGAGCTGTTTTTT.